This entry lists 31 T cell receptor beta chains sequenced from one sample in a study of identical twins' blood T cells. Using its own MiXCR run on the 5' RACE reads, TCRdb lists one record per CDR3 protein. The data hold a few hundred thousand distinct CDR3 sequences, with roughly 31% observed a single time. Sequences were obtained from PBMCs. All receptors come from a woman aged 18 to 50 in good health.

The chain links TRBV20-1 to TRBJ2-1; 8 bases are shared with TRBD2. This CDR3 is 14 amino acids long. The germline V gene encodes CDR1 DFQATT and CDR2 SNEGSKA (reference sequence). V lost 6 bases to trimming and J lost 5 bases; unmatched junction nucleotides: 9. Here the CDR3 reads CSADGTRQDNEQFF. The CDR3 DNA sequence: TGCAGTGCGGATGGGACTAGGCAGGACAATGAGCAGTTCTTC.

There are a few counts of this clonotype. The chain uses TRBV3-1 and TRBJ2-2; the D gene could be TRBD1 or TRBD2 (5 bases each). The V gene lost 1 base and the J gene lost 7 bases, with 16 bases spanning the gap. CDR3 length equals 16 residues. Germline values: CDR1 LGHDT, CDR2 YNNKEL (reference sequence). The CDR3 region is CASSQAEGLLGGELFF. The CDR3 coding sequence is TGTGCCAGCAGCCAAGCTGAGGGGCTTCTTGGCGGGGAGCTGTTTTTT.

There are a few counts of this clonotype. The chain links TRBV18 to TRBJ2-1, with D possibly matching TRBD2 (6 bases). Germline V gives CDR1 KGHSH, CDR2 LQKENI. The CDR3 has 14 amino acids. V was trimmed by 2 bases and J by 7 bases, leaving 12 bases between them. CDR3 nucleotides: TGTGCCAGCTCACCAAAGAGGGACTTAAATGAGCAGTTCTTC. Translated, it gives CASSPKRDLNEQFF.

This clonotype turned up a few times. The chain couples TRBV9 to TRBJ1-1; D is perhaps TRBD1 (5 bases). Germline lookup yields CDR1 SGDLS and CDR2 YYNGEE. The CDR3 runs to 15 residues. V was clipped by 5 bases and J by 1 base, with 15 bases between them. This CDR3 reads CASSLEGTANTEAFF. In DNA, the CDR3 is TGTGCCAGCAGTCTGGAAGGGACGGCGAACACTGAAGCTTTCTTT.

This clonotype was recorded a few times. This rearrangement joins TRBV6-5 to TRBJ2-7, with 8 nucleotides matching TRBD2. The CDR3 is 15 amino acids. Germline CDR1 MNHEY, CDR2 SVGAGI. J lost 5 bases, V lost 0 bases, and 6 bases had no gene match. CDR3: CASSYSSGSPNEQYF. CDR3 DNA: TGTGCCAGCAGTTACTCCAGCGGGAGTCCCAACGAGCAGTACTTC.

The chain couples TRBV20-1 to TRBJ2-1, with TRBD1 matching 10 bases. J lost 8 bases, V lost 2 bases, and 15 bases had no gene match. Germline V gene lookup returns CDR1 DFQATT and CDR2 SNEGSKA (reference sequence). The CDR3 loop spans 17 amino acids. In nucleotides, the CDR3 is TGCAGTGCTAGAAACCGCCGACCGGGACAGGGGTATTATGAGCAGTTCTTC. It yields the protein CSARNRRPGQGYYEQFF.

This clonotype turned up a few times. The chain carries TRBV12-3 or TRBV12-4 and TRBJ1-2, with a tentative D call TRBD1 (5 bases). V was pared by 1 base and J by 4 bases, with 10 bases between. This CDR3 has 14 amino acids. CDR3 region: CASSLGTQRYGYTF. DNA for the CDR3: TGTGCCAGCAGTTTAGGGACACAGCGCTATGGCTACACCTTC.

The sample holds a few counts of this clonotype. The chain combines TRBV11-2 with TRBJ2-7; D is perhaps TRBD1 (6 bases). V gave up 0 bases and J gave up 3 bases, with 9 bases separating them. There are 14 residues in the CDR3. CDR1 is SGHAT and CDR2 is FQNNGV in the germline V gene. This CDR3 reads CASSLDTGFYEQYF. The CDR3 nucleotides are TGTGCCAGCAGCTTAGATACAGGGTTCTACGAGCAGTACTTC.

The rearrangement uses TRBV20-1 and TRBJ1-5; D is possibly TRBD1 (5 bases). The V and J ends lost 4 bases and 1 base respectively, with 29 bases between them. CDR1 is DFQATT, CDR2 SNEGSKA, per germline (reference sequence). This CDR3 region has 20 residues. In nucleotides, the CDR3 is TGCAGTGCTAAGGATTCTACGGGACGTCGAGGCGTAGGGAGCAATCAGCCCCAGCATTTT. The encoded protein is CSAKDSTGRRGVGSNQPQHF.

The rearrangement uses TRBV6-5 and TRBJ1-6; unclear D gene. CDR3 length: 16 residues. Per the germline V gene, CDR1 is MNHEY and CDR2 is SVGAGI. The V end was cut by 4 bases, the J end by 6 bases, with 16 bases between. The CDR3, as DNA: TGTGCCAGCAGTTCGCCGGGATCTACCTTTAATTCACCCCTCCACTTT. As protein: CASSSPGSTFNSPLHF.

This clonotype was seen at least ten times. The chain joins TRBV28 to TRBJ2-2; D is unresolved. Trimming took 2 bases from V and 4 from J, leaving 2 bases between them. The CDR3 sequence is 12 residues long. Germline lookup yields CDR1 MDHEN and CDR2 SYDVKM. The CDR3 coding sequence is TGTGCCAGCAGTTTAAGCACCGGGGAGCTGTTTTTT. Its translation: CASSLSTGELFF. The whole variable domain, remainder taken from reference TRBV28 and TRBJ2-2, is DVKVTQSSRYLVKRTGEKVFLECVQDMDHENMFWYRQDPGLGLRLIYFSYDVKMKEKGDIPEGYSVSREKKERFSLILESASTNQTSMYLCASSLSTGELFFGEGSRLTVL.

To note about this clonotype: Just one base apart from a much larger clone, this may be a read error. CDR3 region: CSARVQGVTEAFF. The CDR3, as DNA: TGCAGTGCTAGAGTACAGGGCGTCACTGAAGCTTTCTTT. The V call is TRBV20-1, the J call TRBJ1-1, with D possibly being TRBD1 (6 bases). Germline CDR1 DFQATT, CDR2 SNEGSKA (reference sequence). This CDR3 has 13 amino acids. Trimming cost V 1 base and J 4 bases, with 10 bases left between them.

This clonotype showed up many times. The genes are TRBV6-4 and TRBJ2-3; 12 nucleotides align to TRBD2. The ends lost 4 bases at V and 4 bases at J; junction bases unmatched: 0. The CDR3 has 14 amino acids. CDR1 is MRHNA, CDR2 SNTAGT, per germline. CDR3 coding DNA: TGTGCCAGCAGTGGGACTAGCGGGGCAGATACGCAGTATTTT. It codes for CASSGTSGADTQYF.

This clonotype was seen a handful of times. The genes are TRBV20-1 and TRBJ2-3; possibly TRBD2 for D (6 bases). The length of the CDR3 is 11 residues. Germline-derived CDR1 and CDR2 are DFQATT and SNEGSKA (reference sequence). Trimming cost V 4 bases and J 8 bases, with 10 bases left between them. In nucleotides, the CDR3 is TGCAGTGCTAAGGGGCGGGGTACGCAGTATTTT. It translates to CSAKGRGTQYF.

As regards this clonotype: The junction shows a germline mismatch at one end, possibly a read error. The V gene is TRBV25-1, the J gene TRBJ2-5; D is perhaps TRBD2 (6 bases). The CDR3 totals 14 residues. Per the germline V gene, CDR1 is MGHDK and CDR2 is SYGVNS. The CDR3 sequence: CASGTGTPQETQCF. Written as DNA, the CDR3 is TGTGCCAGCGGTACCGGGACTCCTCAAGAGACCCAGTGCTTC.

Concerning this clonotype itself: A junction boundary mismatches the germline segment, possibly from a read error. The chain joins TRBV29-1 to TRBJ2-7; D uncertain. Germline loops: CDR1 SQVTM, CDR2 ANQGSEA. CDR3 length equals 11 residues. As DNA, the CDR3 is TGCAGCGTTGGGATTACCTACGGGCAGTACTTC. It specifies CSVGITYGQYF.

This clonotype was recorded many times. The chain has TRBV29-1 and TRBJ2-3; 12 positions agree with TRBD1. This CDR3 is built from 14 residues. Germline V gene sequence: CDR1 SQVTM, CDR2 ANQGSEA. V lost 6 bases, J lost 3 bases, and 4 bases stayed unmatched. The chain's CDR3 is CSVEGQGATDTQYF. CDR3 nucleotide sequence: TGCAGCGTGGAGGGACAGGGGGCAACAGATACGCAGTATTTT.

This clonotype was seen a handful of times. The CDR3 is CSANRLARSSYNEQFF. The CDR3 DNA is TGCAGTGCAAACAGACTAGCGCGGAGCTCCTACAATGAGCAGTTCTTC. The chain uses TRBV20-1 and TRBJ2-1; TRBD2 agrees at 8 bases. Per the germline V gene, CDR1 is DFQATT and CDR2 is SNEGSKA (reference sequence). This CDR3 has 16 amino acids. The V and J ends lost 6 bases and 0 bases, in that order; junction bases with no gene match: 10.

J is TRBJ1-3 and V is TRBV6-5; a weak D match, TRBD1 (6 bases). Trimming shortened V by 5 bases and J by 3 bases, and 14 bases separated the two germline ends. The CDR3 covers 15 residues. The germline gives CDR1 MNHEY, CDR2 SVGAGI. Here the CDR3 DNA reads TGTGCCAGCAGTCCCAGGGGAAACCTTGGAAACACCATATATTTT. Protein product: CASSPRGNLGNTIYF.

There are a few counts of this clonotype. This chain links TRBV27 with TRBJ1-5; no firm D call. V lost 6 bases to trimming and J lost 3 bases, with 12 bases between them. The CDR3 spans 14 residues. Germline V gene sequence: CDR1 MNHEY, CDR2 SMNVEV (reference sequence). Here the CDR3 reads CASRMASSNQPQHF. The CDR3 DNA follows: TGTGCCAGCAGGATGGCCAGTTCCAATCAGCCCCAGCATTTT.

In this sample, this clonotype turned up a few times. The rearrangement joins TRBV10-3 to TRBJ1-2, with TRBD1 matching over 8 bases. In germline, CDR1 is ENHRY, CDR2 SYGVKD. The trim removed 2 bases at V and 6 bases at J, leaving 5 bases unmatched. The CDR3 has 14 residues. CDR3 nucleotides: TGTGCCATCAGTGAGGACAGGGGAGGGAATGGCTACACCTTC. Amino acids: CAISEDRGGNGYTF.

This clonotype has a handful of counts. This chain connects TRBV9 to TRBJ2-2; D perhaps matches TRBD1 (6 bases). The germline V and J ends were trimmed by 0 bases and 4 bases, with 10 bases remaining between them. This CDR3 is 15 amino acids long. Per germline, CDR1 SGDLS and CDR2 YYNGEE. CDR3 protein: CASSVVGQLTGELFF. The CDR3 DNA reads as TGTGCCAGCAGCGTAGTGGGACAACTCACCGGGGAGCTGTTTTTT.

This chain uses TRBV5-6 with TRBJ1-1; 7 bases are shared with TRBD1. CDR3 length: 15 residues. CDR1 and CDR2 (germline): SGHDT, YYEEEE. Losses at the gene ends were 4 bases for V and 1 base for J; bases not matched to a gene: 7. This chain's CDR3 is CASSTSRTGNTEAFF. DNA of the CDR3: TGTGCCAGCAGCACCTCTAGGACAGGGAACACTGAAGCTTTCTTT. Filled out from reference TRBV5-6 and TRBJ1-1, the complete variable domain reads DAGVTQSPTHLIKTRGQQVTLRCSPKSGHDTVSWYQQALGQGPQFIFQYYEEEERQRGNFPDRFSGHQFPNYSSELNVNALLLGDSALYLCASSTSRTGNTEAFFGQGTRLTVV.

The chain is built from TRBV19 and TRBJ2-2; TRBD1 is a possible D gene (6 bases). The CDR3 sequence is 18 residues long. Germline V lookup: CDR1 LNHDA, CDR2 SQIVND (reference sequence). V was shortened by 2 bases and J by 2 bases, with 18 bases between the two germline ends. CDR3 DNA: TGTGCCAGTAGTATATTTTGGCTAACGGGACATAACACCGGGGAGCTGTTTTTT. Translating gives CASSIFWLTGHNTGELFF.

At least ten counts were recorded for this clonotype. One end of the junction does not line up with germline, which may come from a read error. V usage is TRBV5-1 and J usage is TRBJ2-7; unclear D gene. CDR3 size: 12 residues. Germline V CDR1 and CDR2: SGHRS, YFSETQ. This CDR3 is CASSLGGYEQYF. The CDR3 bases are TGTGCCAGCAGCTTAGGCGGCTACGAGCAGTACTTC.

A remark on this clonotype: It may be a read error: a sequence one base away is much more abundant. V usage is TRBV29-1 and J usage is TRBJ2-2; D ambiguous. This CDR3 region has 12 residues. The germline V gene encodes CDR1 SQVTM and CDR2 ANQGSEA. V lost 1 base and J lost 7, with 7 bases in between. CDR3 residues: CSVEAIGGELFF. The CDR3 DNA is TGCAGCGTTGAAGCCATAGGCGGGGAGCTGTTTTTT.

This clonotype was found a few times. This chain joins TRBV6-6 and TRBJ1-2; unclear D gene. V was clipped by 2 bases and J by 7 bases, with 11 bases between them. From germline, CDR1 is MNHNY and CDR2 SVGAGI (reference sequence). The CDR3 is 13 residues long. In nucleotides, the CDR3 is TGTGCCAGCAGTTACACTCAGGACCGTGGCTACACCTTC. Translated: CASSYTQDRGYTF.

V and J are TRBV29-1 and TRBJ1-1, with D perhaps TRBD1 (5 bases). The germline V and J ends were trimmed by 7 bases and 3 bases, with 12 bases remaining between them. Germline assignment: CDR1 SQVTM and CDR2 ANQGSEA. CDR3 size: 12 residues. The CDR3 reads CSGRDGDTEAFF. The CDR3 nucleotides are TGCAGCGGCAGGGATGGTGACACTGAAGCTTTCTTT. Full variable domain (rest looked up from reference TRBV29-1 and TRBJ1-1): SAVISQKPSRDICQRGTSLTIQCQVDSQVTMMFWYRQQPGQSLTLIATANQGSEATYESGFVIDKFPISRPNLTFSTLTVSNMSPEDSSIYLCSGRDGDTEAFFGQGTRLTVV.

The chain links TRBV20-1 to TRBJ2-2; no definite D call. The CDR3 spans 14 residues. Per the germline V gene, CDR1 is DFQATT and CDR2 is SNEGSKA (reference sequence). Trimming removed 2 bases at V and 1 base at J, with 8 bases between. The CDR3 nucleotides are TGCAGTGCTAGAAGAGGAAAGAACACCGGGGAGCTGTTTTTT. Protein sequence: CSARRGKNTGELFF.

This clonotype was seen more than once but under ten times. The chain couples TRBV27 to TRBJ1-2, with D unclear. The CDR3 consists of 12 residues. Trimming left V 3 bases short and J 6 bases short, with 8 bases between. Germline V CDR1 and CDR2: MNHEY, SMNVEV (reference sequence). CDR3 in amino acids: CASSFKGNGYTF. Written as DNA, the CDR3 is TGTGCCAGCAGTTTCAAAGGAAATGGCTACACCTTC.

This clonotype came up a few times. The V call is TRBV12-3 or TRBV12-4, the J call TRBJ2-2; D not certain. This CDR3 has 13 amino acids. Trimming pared 3 bases from V and 3 bases from J, leaving 5 bases between. The CDR3: CASSFPDTGELFF. Here the CDR3 DNA reads TGTGCCAGCAGTTTTCCGGACACCGGGGAGCTGTTTTTT.